The next 2 T cell receptor beta chains were all read from a single sample in a study of spatial heterogeneity in lung cancer. TCRdb used MiXCR to reprocess the 5' RACE reads, holding one entry per CDR3 protein. The sample shows 30,000 to 40,000 distinct CDR3 sequences, more than 4.5% of them seen only once. Specified time point: sample taken at primary tumor resection. Sequencing used PBMCs, obtained at surgery. These receptors all come from a female donor with early-stage non-small cell lung cancer.

This sequence joins TRBV6-2 or TRBV6-3 and TRBJ2-7; TRBD1 matches 10 bases. Germline lookup yields CDR1 MNHEY and CDR2 SVGEGT. The CDR3 is 15 amino acids. J lost 0 bases, V lost 6 bases, and 5 bases had no gene match. CDR3 loop: CASSYGQGGSYEQYF. In nucleotides, the CDR3 is TGTGCCAGCAGCTACGGACAGGGGGGCTCCTACGAGCAGTACTTC.

This clonotype has at least ten counts. The chain has TRBV5-6 and TRBJ1-2, with a possible D match to TRBD1 (6 bases). The germline CDR1 and CDR2 sequences are SGHDT and YYEEEE. Trimming cost V 1 base and J 0 bases, with 16 bases left between them. The CDR3 runs 17 residues. CDR3: CASSLIRGRRANYGYTF. Here the CDR3 DNA reads TGTGCCAGCAGCTTGATCAGGGGTCGGCGGGCTAACTATGGCTACACCTTC.